Below are 31 T cell receptor delta chains sequenced from a single sample in a study of gamma-delta T cells after stem cell transplantation. TCRdb called clones anew from the RT-PCR reads with CATT. Here the sample spans 2,500 to 3,500 delta-chain clones, 7% to 9.5% being singletons. Sequencing was performed on gamma-delta T cells. The source of these receptors is a human donor. It is not recorded whose cells these are; they may come from a transplant donor.

Comments on this clone: A read error may be the cause here, since a much bigger clone is one base away. This specimen includes other DNA sequences encoding the same CDR3. The chain has TRAV29/DV5 and TRDJ1, with 13 bases fitting TRDD3. Looked up from germline, CDR1 is NSMFDY and CDR2 is ISSIKDK. This CDR3 region has 20 residues. CDR3 DNA: TGCGCAGCAAGCCCGACTCCTTACTGGGGGATACGCGTATCCCCCGATAAACTCATCTTT. Translating gives CAASPTPYWGIRVSPDKLIF.

In its sample, this clone was seen a few times. The rearrangement links TRDV2 to TRDJ1, with 12 bases fitting TRDD3. The CDR3 totals 18 residues. V lost 3 bases to trimming and J lost 1 base; unmatched junction nucleotides: 11. The V gene's germline CDR1 is GEAIGNYY and CDR2 EKD. The CDR3 region is CACDVLGDTEGTTDKLIF. The CDR3 nucleotides read TGTGCCTGTGACGTACTGGGGGATACTGAGGGAACCACCGATAAACTCATCTTT.

As for this clone: This likely reflects a read error, since a far larger clone is one base away. V gene TRDV2 combines with J gene TRDJ3; D is possibly TRDD3 (6 bases). This CDR3 region has 19 residues. CDR1 GEAIGNYY and CDR2 EKD come from the germline V gene. The CDR3 nucleotides are TGTGCCAGTGACACCGTACTGGGCCAGAGCTCCTGGGACACCCGACAGATGTTTTTC. Amino acid sequence: CASDTVLGQSSWDTRQMFF.

Details on this clone: A much larger clone is a single base away; this may be a read error. J is TRDJ1 and V is TRDV1; D perhaps matches TRDD2 (6 bases). The V gene lost 4 bases and the J gene lost 1 base, with 13 bases spanning the gap. The CDR3 length is 15 residues. In germline, CDR1 is TSWWSYY, CDR2 QGS. The CDR3 region is CALGVPSHCTDKLIF. The CDR3 nucleotides read TGTGCTCTTGGGGTCCCTTCCCATTGCACCGATAAACTCATCTTT.

This clone was observed a handful of times. This probably arose from a read error, given a far larger clone one base away. The identical CDR3 is also encoded by other nucleotide sequences in the sample. This chain joins TRDV2 and TRDJ1, with 8 nucleotides matching TRDD3. V lost 0 bases and J lost 0; bases outside the gene matches: 11. The germline CDR1 and CDR2 sequences are GEAIGNYY and EKD. This CDR3 spans 18 amino acids. CDR3: CACDTPTGGPSYTDKLIF. CDR3 nucleotides: TGTGCCTGTGACACCCCTACTGGGGGCCCCTCGTACACCGATAAACTCATCTTT.

By share, this clone counts as medium-sized (0.01 to 0.1%). Other DNA sequences in the sample encode the same CDR3. The chain employs TRDV1 and TRDJ1; no reliable D call. CDR1 and CDR2 from the germline V gene are TSWWSYY and QGS. The V gene lost 4 bases and the J gene lost 3 bases, with 12 bases spanning the gap. The CDR3 is made up of 14 amino acids. The CDR3 is CALGVQVPADKLIF. DNA for the CDR3: TGTGCTCTTGGGGTCCAAGTCCCGGCCGATAAACTCATCTTT.

This clone was recorded a few times. Given a far larger clone just one base away, this is likely a sequencing read error. This sample includes further DNA sequences coding for the same CDR3. This chain joins TRDV2 and TRDJ3; 11 positions match TRDD3. The CDR3 sequence is 17 residues long. Per germline, CDR1 GEAIGNYY and CDR2 EKD. The CDR3 sequence is CACDSTGGYWDTRQMFF. The DNA for the CDR3 is TGCGCCTGTGACAGTACTGGGGGATACTGGGACACCCGACAGATGTTTTTC.

As for this clone: Possible read error: a much larger clone is one base away. The V gene is TRDV2, the J gene TRDJ3, with TRDD3 identical over 9 bases. The CDR3 consists of 18 residues. V was clipped by 3 bases and J by 0 bases; unmatched bases: 5. Germline V gene sequence: CDR1 GEAIGNYY, CDR2 EKD. For the CDR3, the DNA is TGTGCCTGTGACGCCGGGGGATACCGCTCCTGGGACACCCGACAGATGTTTTTC. It yields the protein CACDAGGYRSWDTRQMFF.

This clone qualifies as large. Other nucleotide sequences in the sample specify the same CDR3. V and J are TRDV2 and TRDJ2; 11 bases fit TRDD3. CDR1 and CDR2 (germline): GEAIGNYY, EKD. The V segment lost 3 bases and the J segment 7 bases; nucleotides outside the gene matches: 3. There are 14 residues in the CDR3. The CDR3 region is CACDGLGDRAQLFF. The CDR3 DNA sequence: TGTGCCTGTGACGGACTGGGGGATAGAGCACAACTCTTCTTT.

This clone has just a few counts. The junction departs from the called germline gene at one end, perhaps through a read error. Within the sample, other DNA sequences also encode this same CDR3. V gene TRDV2 combines with J gene TRDJ3; 11 bases are a match to TRDD3. The CDR3 sequence is 20 residues long. Germline V gives CDR1 GEAIGNYY, CDR2 EKD. The DNA for the CDR3 is TGTGCCTGTGACACCGTACTGGGGGATAGAACCCCCTGGGACACCCGACAGATGTTCTTC. Encoded protein: CACDTVLGDRTPWDTRQMFF.

By share, this clone counts as medium-sized (0.01 to 0.1%). Additional DNA sequences in this sample encode the identical CDR3. The chain recombines TRDV2 with TRDJ3; TRDD3 agrees at 11 bases. The CDR3 has 20 amino acids. Trimming cost V 1 base and J 0 bases; bases outside gene matches: 7. Germline V gene data show CDR1 as GEAIGNYY and CDR2 as EKD. CDR3 DNA: TGTGCCTGTGACACACTGGGGGATATCGGGAGCTCCTGGGACACCCGACAGATGTTTTTC. This translates into CACDTLGDIGSSWDTRQMFF.

Judged by abundance, this clone is large. Distinct nucleotide sequences in the sample also encode this CDR3. V and J are TRDV2 and TRDJ3, with 10 bases aligning to TRDD3. Germline trimming cut 5 bases from V and 1 base from J; bases unmatched to any gene: 10. Looked up from germline, CDR1 is GEAIGNYY and CDR2 is EKD. The CDR3 is 19 residues long. Here the CDR3 DNA reads TGTGCCTGTGTAGAATGGGGGATACCGGGATCCTGGGACACCCGACAGATGTTTTTC. Protein: CACVEWGIPGSWDTRQMFF.

This clone was picked up a small number of times. The chain combines TRDV2 with TRDJ1, with D tentatively TRDD3 (6 bases). Trimming shortened V by 3 bases and J by 3 bases, and 25 bases separated the two germline ends. From germline, CDR1 is GEAIGNYY and CDR2 EKD. This CDR3 region has 18 residues. The CDR3 loop is CACDSLGMISISADKLIF. The CDR3 DNA reads TGTGCCTGTGACTCTCTGGGGATGATAAGTATATCGGCCGATAAACTCATCTTT.

This clone was seen a handful of times. It differs at one base from a far larger clone, so likely a read error. V and J are TRDV2 and TRDJ2; TRDD3 agrees at 9 bases. In germline, CDR1 is GEAIGNYY, CDR2 EKD. The CDR3 runs 14 residues. CDR3 sequence reads: CACDVLGETAQPFF. CDR3 DNA sequence: TGTGCCTGTGACGTACTGGGGGAGACAGCACAACCCTTCTTT.

This clone was counted only a few times. The junction and the germline gene differ at one end; a read error may be behind it. This sample also contains other DNA sequences that code for the same CDR3. CDR3 protein: CALGPPVGSHPSHSEDTDKLIF. The CDR3 nucleotides read TGTGCTCTTGGCCCCCCCGTGGGCTCCCACCCCAGTCATAGTGAGGACACTGATAAACTCATCTTT. The chain links TRDV1 to TRDJ1, with D tentatively TRDD1 (5 bases). Germline CDR1 and CDR2: TSWWSYY and QGS. The CDR3 sequence is 22 residues long.

To note about this clone: A far larger clone is off by one base, so a read error is likely. Other DNA sequences of this sample code for an identical CDR3. This chain links TRDV2 with TRDJ1, with 8 bases matching TRDD3. The CDR3 has 17 residues. In germline, CDR1 is GEAIGNYY, CDR2 EKD. The CDR3 loop is CACDTRWGTPNTDKLIF. CDR3 coding DNA: TGTGCCTGTGACACCCGCTGGGGGACCCCAAACACCGATAAACTCATTTTT.

A note on this clone: A far more abundant clone sits one base away, making this likely a read error. The chain links TRDV2 to TRDJ1; D not certain. The germline V gene encodes CDR1 GEAIGNYY and CDR2 EKD. The CDR3 loop spans 16 amino acids. For the CDR3, the DNA is TGTGCCTGTGACTTACTGTGGGTTTTGTACACCGATAATCTCATCTTT. It codes for CACDLLWVLYTDNLIF.

By proportion, this clone is medium-sized. The chain joins TRDV1 to TRDJ1; 9 bases line up with TRDD2. CDR3 length: 21 residues. Per germline, CDR1 TSWWSYY and CDR2 QGS. Trimming removed 4 bases from V and 0 bases from J; junction bases left unmatched: 21. The CDR3 protein is CALGARGTFLHRALYTDKLIF. The CDR3 DNA is TGTGCTCTTGGGGCTAGGGGGACCTTCCTACATCGGGCCCTGTACACCGATAAACTCATCTTT.

Notes on this clone: This is likely an artifact of a read error, given a far larger clone one base away. CDR3: CACDTVGGVLPSWDTRQVFF. The CDR3 DNA follows: TGTGCCTGTGACACCGTTGGCGGGGTGCTACCCTCCTGGGACACCCGACAGGTGTTTTTC. This rearrangement joins TRDV2 to TRDJ3; tentatively, D is TRDD3 (5 bases). Germline lookup yields CDR1 GEAIGNYY and CDR2 EKD. This CDR3 contains 20 residues.

With regard to this clone: A read error is likely here: a far larger clone is one base away. Other DNA sequences in this specimen translate into the identical CDR3. V and J are TRDV2 and TRDJ2; D might be TRDD3 (5 bases). CDR1 and CDR2 from the germline V gene are GEAIGNYY and EKD. The CDR3 covers 17 residues. The CDR3 region is CACDLLAPEALTAQLFF. CDR3 sequence (DNA): TGTGCCTGTGACCTACTGGCGCCCGAGGCTTTGACAGCGCAACTCTTCTTT.

In its sample, this clone ranks as medium-sized. The sample carries other DNA sequences with the same CDR3. This chain uses TRDV1 with TRDJ1; 11 bases agree with TRDD3. V lost 0 bases to trimming and J lost 2 bases; unmatched junction nucleotides: 23. This CDR3 is built from 23 residues. The germline V gene has CDR1 TSWWSYY and CDR2 QGS. CDR3 nucleotides: TGTGCTCTTGGGGAACTGTCTCGGCTACGACTTGTACTGGGGGATAGGTTTACCGATAAACTCATCTTT. This codes for CALGELSRLRLVLGDRFTDKLIF.

On this clone itself: This DNA's translation differs at residue 6 from TCRdb's protein, which comes from a much larger clone; a read error is likely, and the protein shown is translated from the DNA. This chain joins TRDV2 and TRDJ2, with D perhaps TRDD3 (6 bases). CDR3 size: 14 residues. CDR1 is GEAIGNYY, CDR2 EKD, per germline. Trimming cost V 3 bases and J 4 bases, with 11 bases left between them. The CDR3 spells CACDVPGETAQLFF. As DNA, the CDR3 is TGTGCCTGTGACGTACCGGGGGAGACAGCACAACTCTTCTTT.

This clone was seen only once. The rearrangement links TRDV1 to TRDJ1; 9 bases agree with TRDD3. The germline V gene encodes CDR1 TSWWSYY and CDR2 QGS. Losses at the gene ends were 1 base for V and 5 bases for J; bases not matched to a gene: 23. This CDR3 is 21 amino acids long. Here the CDR3 reads CALGEPTPLSWGIKSDDKLIF. The CDR3 nucleotides are TGTGCTCTTGGGGAACCCACTCCCCTGTCCTGGGGGATCAAATCGGATGATAAACTCATCTTT.

Comment on this clone: A far larger clone is only one base removed, so a read error is likely. The chain carries TRDV2 and TRDJ3, with TRDD3 matching 13 bases. Trimming cost V 2 bases and J 0 bases; bases outside gene matches: 6. This CDR3 has 20 amino acids. From germline, CDR1 is GEAIGNYY and CDR2 EKD. CDR3 sequence: CACDKVLGDTHSWDTRQMFF. Here the CDR3 DNA reads TGTGCCTGTGACAAAGTACTGGGGGATACGCACTCCTGGGACACCCGACAGATGTTTTTC.

This clone has just a few counts. This may be a read error: a much more frequent sequence differs by one nucleotide. The gene calls are TRDV1 and TRDJ1, with TRDD3 matching over 7 bases. CDR3 length: 15 amino acids. The germline CDR1 and CDR2 sequences are TSWWSYY and QGS. V dropped 4 bases and J dropped 4; count of bases not matched to a gene: 9. The CDR3 nucleotides read TGTGCTCTTGGGGTACGGGGGGATTCCCGCGATAAACTCATCTTT. Translation: CALGVRGDSRDKLIF.

Concerning this clone itself: A much larger clone lies one base from this, so it may be a read error. This same CDR3 is encoded by further DNA sequences in the sample. CDR3 loop: CACEGCFPKLIF. The CDR3 DNA reads as TGTGCCTGCGAGGGTTGTTTTCCTAAACTCATCTTT. This chain uses TRDV2 with TRDJ1; D unresolved. Germline V gene data show CDR1 as GEAIGNYY and CDR2 as EKD. Trimming cost V 7 bases and J 7 bases, with 15 bases left between them. The CDR3 spans 12 residues.

By sample fraction, this clone is medium-sized (0.01 to 0.1%). The rearrangement links TRDV1 to TRDJ1; 9 nucleotides match TRDD3. The CDR3 has 27 residues. V lost 2 bases to trimming and J lost 0 bases; unmatched junction nucleotides: 37. Per the germline V gene, CDR1 is TSWWSYY and CDR2 is QGS. CDR3 region: CALGEFFRPKAGSQGRGIHRDTDKLIF. The CDR3 coding sequence is TGTGCTCTTGGGGAATTTTTCCGCCCTAAGGCCGGTTCCCAGGGACGGGGGATACATAGGGACACCGATAAACTCATCTTT.

This clone qualifies as medium-sized (0.01 to 0.1%). Additional DNA sequences in this sample encode the identical CDR3. As DNA, the CDR3 is TGTGCTCTTGGGGATTACTGGGGGATACGCCGGGACACCGATAAACTCATCTTT. Its translation: CALGDYWGIRRDTDKLIF. The V call is TRDV1, the J call TRDJ1; 13 bases match TRDD3. The germline V gene has CDR1 TSWWSYY and CDR2 QGS. This CDR3 is 18 amino acids long. The V segment lost 3 bases and the J segment 0 bases; nucleotides outside the gene matches: 7.

This clone was counted between two and nine times. Since a far larger clone is one base different, this is likely a read error. The V call is TRDV2, the J call TRDJ3; TRDD3 agrees at 8 bases. V trimming: 0 bases; J trimming: 0 bases; junction bases outside the gene matches: 12. The length of the CDR3 is 21 residues. Per the germline V gene, CDR1 is GEAIGNYY and CDR2 is EKD. CDR3 residues: CACDTLLGGTLSSWDTRQMFF. The CDR3 nucleotides read TGTGCCTGTGACACCTTACTGGGGGGTACGCTCAGCTCCTGGGACACCCGACAGATGTTTTTC.

This clone was detected only a few times. It is likely a read error: a sequence one base away is far more abundant. Other DNA sequences in this sample translate to the same CDR3. V usage is TRDV2 and J usage is TRDJ1; D not certain. V lost 3 bases and J lost 0, with 7 bases in between. The CDR3 has 13 residues. The V gene's germline CDR1 is GEAIGNYY and CDR2 EKD. CDR3 region: CACDGPNTDKLIF. In DNA, the CDR3 is TGTGCCTGTGACGGGCCTAACACCGATAAACTCATCTTT.

This clone was found a few times. A read error is the likely source, as a far larger clone sits one nucleotide away. The CDR3 loop reads CACDILGDTLIAQLFF. The DNA of the CDR3 is TGTGCCTGTGACATACTGGGGGATACTTTGATAGCACAACTCTTCTTT. V gene TRDV2 combines with J gene TRDJ2, with 12 bases aligning to TRDD3. The CDR3 runs 16 residues. CDR1 is GEAIGNYY and CDR2 is EKD in the germline V gene.